The rows below give T cell receptor beta chains drawn from one sample of a study of blood T cell repertoires in COVID-19. Profiling relied on immunoSEQ multiplex PCR, and the TCRdb table lists in-frame clones only, not all of them. Found here are around 29,000 clones, 85% to 90% of them singletons; the top ten hold less than 15%. The sequenced sample was peripheral blood. The receptors come from a man aged 65 to 85 with active COVID-19. Each CDR3 is given with its conserved first and last residue. Each record gives: J gene, V gene, D gene, clone size, CDR3 DNA, CDR3 protein. A D gene is named only where the DNA matches it firmly. The size of a clone is reported for some rows only, either as once, few or many, or as a class for expanded clones.

J gene: TRBJ1-6
V gene: TRBV12-3/TRBV12-4
D gene: NA
clone size: NA
CDR3 DNA: TGTGCCAGCAGTCAGGGGTCCGATTCACCCCTCCACTTT
CDR3 protein: CASSQGSDSPLHF

J gene: TRBJ2-1
V gene: TRBV3-1/TRBV3-2
D gene: NA
clone size: NA
CDR3 DNA: TGTGCCAGCAGCCAAGTGGTGAGCTCCTACAATGAGCAGTTCTTC
CDR3 protein: CASSQVVSSYNEQFF

J gene: TRBJ2-3
V gene: TRBV5-4
D gene: NA
clone size: NA
CDR3 DNA: TGTGCCAGCAGCTTATCAGGGAATCGTGAAGATACGCAGTATTTT
CDR3 protein: CASSLSGNREDTQYF

J gene: TRBJ1-5
V gene: TRBV19
D gene: TRBD1
clone size: NA
CDR3 DNA: TGTGCCAGTAGTCCCCGACAGGGCAATAGCAATCAGCCCCAGCATTTT
CDR3 protein: CASSPRQGNSNQPQHF

J gene: TRBJ1-2
V gene: TRBV18
D gene: TRBD1
clone size: NA
CDR3 DNA: TGTGCCAGCTCACCCGGGACAGAAACTAACTATGGCTACACCTTC
CDR3 protein: CASSPGTETNYGYTF

J gene: TRBJ2-7
V gene: TRBV5-5
D gene: NA
clone size: NA
CDR3 DNA: TGTGCCAGCAGCTTAAGTATGGCCTCCTACGAGCAGTACTTC
CDR3 protein: CASSLSMASYEQYF

J gene: TRBJ2-3
V gene: TRBV7-9
D gene: TRBD2
clone size: NA
CDR3 DNA: TGTGCCAGCAGCTTAGGGACTAGCGGGGACACAGATACGCAGTATTTT
CDR3 protein: CASSLGTSGDTDTQYF

J gene: TRBJ1-6
V gene: TRBV28
D gene: TRBD1
clone size: NA
CDR3 DNA: TGTGCCAGCAGTCCCTTGACAGGGTATAATTCACCCCTCCACTTT
CDR3 protein: CASSPLTGYNSPLHF

J gene: TRBJ2-7
V gene: TRBV30
D gene: NA
clone size: once
CDR3 DNA: TGTGCCTCTCGAGGGGCTAGCGTTGCCTACGAGCAGTACTTC
CDR3 protein: CASRGASVAYEQYF

J gene: TRBJ2-3
V gene: TRBV5-5
D gene: NA
clone size: NA
CDR3 DNA: TGTGCCAGCAGCCGGGACCACGGGGGAGGGGGAGATACGCAGTATTTT
CDR3 protein: CASSRDHGGGGDTQYF

J gene: TRBJ2-2
V gene: TRBV5-1
D gene: TRBD1
clone size: NA
CDR3 DNA: TGCGCCAGCAAAACAGGGGAGACTACAACCGGGGAGCTGTTTTTT
CDR3 protein: CASKTGETTTGELFF

J gene: TRBJ2-3
V gene: TRBV5-4
D gene: NA
clone size: NA
CDR3 DNA: TGTGCCAGCAGCTTACTTAGCGGTAGCACAGATACGCAGTATTTT
CDR3 protein: CASSLLSGSTDTQYF

J gene: TRBJ2-3
V gene: TRBV6-2/TRBV6-3
D gene: TRBD2
clone size: once
CDR3 DNA: TGTGCCAGCAGTCAGGGACTAGCGCGCACAGATACGCAGTATTTT
CDR3 protein: CASSQGLARTDTQYF

J gene: TRBJ2-3
V gene: TRBV9
D gene: NA
clone size: NA
CDR3 DNA: TGTGCCAGCAGCGTACAGGTCCTAGCGACCACCACAGATACGCAGTATTTT
CDR3 protein: CASSVQVLATTTDTQYF

J gene: TRBJ2-1
V gene: TRBV6-6
D gene: TRBD1
clone size: NA
CDR3 DNA: TGTGCCAGCAGAGGGGGCTACCTCCTCAATGAGCAGTTCTTC
CDR3 protein: CASRGGYLLNEQFF

J gene: TRBJ2-1
V gene: TRBV21-1
D gene: NA
clone size: NA
CDR3 DNA: TGTGCCAGCATCCGGGGGAGGAGGCGACCTCGCAATGAGCAGTTCTTC
CDR3 protein: CASIRGRRRPRNEQFF

J gene: TRBJ2-3
V gene: TRBV5-4
D gene: NA
clone size: NA
CDR3 DNA: TGTGCCAGCAGCTTGCGGCAGGGGAGGGCAGATACGCAGTATTTT
CDR3 protein: CASSLRQGRADTQYF

J gene: TRBJ2-2
V gene: TRBV6-6
D gene: NA
clone size: once
CDR3 DNA: TGTGCCAGCAGTTTCGCCGGGGAGCTGTTTTTT
CDR3 protein: CASSFAGELFF

J gene: TRBJ2-7
V gene: TRBV21-1
D gene: NA
clone size: NA
CDR3 DNA: TGTGCCAGCAGCAAAGCCGGGACAGGGGGCTTCCACGAGCAGTACTTC
CDR3 protein: CASSKAGTGGFHEQYF

J gene: TRBJ1-4
V gene: TRBV5-1
D gene: NA
clone size: NA
CDR3 DNA: TGCGCCAGCAGTGCCTCGACTTATAATGAAAAACTGTTTTTT
CDR3 protein: CASSASTYNEKLFF

J gene: TRBJ1-2
V gene: TRBV7-2
D gene: TRBD1
clone size: NA
CDR3 DNA: TGTGCCAGCAGCCAGGGACAGGGACTTGGCTACACCTTC
CDR3 protein: CASSQGQGLGYTF

J gene: TRBJ2-1
V gene: TRBV10-3
D gene: NA
clone size: NA
CDR3 DNA: TGTGCCATCAGTGGACAGGGCAGTAGCGGGACTAGTAACAATGAGCAGTTCTTC
CDR3 protein: CAISGQGSSGTSNNEQFF